This T cell receptor beta chain was profiled in a study of cytomegalovirus exposure and HLA in healthy donors. PCR primers comprised 60 Vbeta and 13 Jbeta primers. Profiled with immunoSEQ multiplex PCR; TCRdb holds only in-frame clones, not every one. The repertoire includes around 90,000 clones, approximately 89% of them detected once, and 8% to 10% sits in the top ten. Points from the study as a whole: Later analysis identified a missense DCLRE1C variant that was linked to TCR beta V- and J-gene trimming. 150 or so TCR beta chains were listed as cytomegalovirus-associated.

This CDR3 spans 14 amino acids. V was clipped by 7 bases and J by 2 bases, with 11 bases between them. Germline V gene sequence: CDR1 ENHRY, CDR2 SYGVKD. In its sample, this clone was seen a few times. No antigen is known for it. The source material was PBMCs. The chain is built from TRBV10-3 and TRBJ2-2, with a weak D call TRBD2 (6 bases). The clonotype comes from a man aged 25-40 years in good health and CMV-seropositive. CDR3 protein: CAINGGGNTGELFF. CDR3 coding DNA: TGTGCCATCAATGGGGGAGGTAACACCGGGGAGCTGTTTTTT.